These 18 T cell receptor beta chains originate from one sample sequenced in a study of early T cells in non-severe SARS-CoV-2 infection. TCRdb re-called the 5' RACE reads through MiXCR, storing one row per CDR3 protein. The table records about 64,000 distinct CDR3 sequences, 11% of them present only once. This specimen was whole blood, taken at baseline. Receptors were obtained from an adult who was a healthcare worker with PCR-confirmed SARS-CoV-2 infection or an uninfected control (not recorded which).

This clonotype was counted ten times or more. The chain employs TRBV13 and TRBJ2-7; possibly TRBD2 for D (6 bases). From germline, CDR1 is PRHDT and CDR2 FYEKMQ (reference sequence). The CDR3 length is 15 residues. The germline V and J ends were trimmed by 5 bases and 3 bases, with 17 bases remaining between them. This CDR3 reads CASSTQTGTFYEQYF. The CDR3 DNA sequence: TGTGCCAGCAGCACACAAACCGGGACTTTCTACGAGCAGTACTTC.

This clonotype has ten or more counts. The CDR3 DNA reads as TGTGCCAGCAGCTACGAGGGGGTCGTGGGCTACACCTTC. Its translation is CASSYEGVVGYTF. The chain carries TRBV21-1 and TRBJ1-2; the table's D call, TRBD1, has no DNA check behind it. TRBV21-1 is termed a pseudogene. The CDR3 has 13 amino acids.

This clonotype was detected many times. The V gene is TRBV10-3, the J gene TRBJ2-5; weak D call: TRBD1 (6 bases). Trimming cost V 6 bases and J 5 bases, with 13 bases left between them. Germline-derived CDR1 and CDR2 are ENHRY and SYGVKD. The CDR3 sequence is 13 residues long. CDR3 amino acids: CAIRQGTSETQYF. The CDR3, as DNA: TGTGCCATCAGACAGGGAACCTCGGAGACCCAGTACTTC.

This sequence joins TRBV12-2 and TRBJ1-6. TRBV12-2 is a pseudogene. This CDR3 is built from 17 residues. CDR3 in amino acids: CASRSSGPGQGRSPLHF. The DNA for the CDR3 is TGTGCAAGTCGCTCATCGGGCCCCGGCCAGGGCCGATCACCCCTCCACTTT.

J is TRBJ2-7 and V is TRBV27; 9 bases match TRBD2. With V trimmed by 3 bases and J by 6 bases, 9 bases remained unmatched. This CDR3 region has 15 residues. CDR1 and CDR2 from the germline V gene are MNHEY and SMNVEV (reference sequence). In nucleotides, the CDR3 is TGTGCCAGCAGTTTGTCTCTAGCGGGGAGCTGCGAGCAGTACTTC. Its translation is CASSLSLAGSCEQYF.

The rearrangement joins TRBV9 to TRBJ1-1, with no clear D. The CDR3 totals 15 residues. V was trimmed by 0 bases and J by 1 base, leaving 10 bases between them. Germline lookup yields CDR1 SGDLS and CDR2 YYNGEE. The CDR3 coding sequence is TGTGCCAGCAGCGTAGGTAACTTAAAGAACACTGAAGCTTTCTTT. Translating gives CASSVGNLKNTEAFF.

This clonotype was seen only a few times. V is TRBV7-3 and J is TRBJ2-1; D is uncertain. The germline CDR1 and CDR2 sequences are SGHTA and FQGTGA. CDR3 length equals 13 residues. V was cut by 8 bases and J by 4 bases, with 12 bases left in between. In DNA, the CDR3 is TGTGCCAGCTCACAGAGAGTGTACAATGAGCAGTTCTTC. Its translation is CASSQRVYNEQFF. Drawing the rest from reference TRBV7-3 and TRBJ2-1, the complete variable domain is GAGVSQTPSNKVTEKGKYVELRCDPISGHTALYWYRQSLGQGPEFLIYFQGTGAADDSGLPNDRFFAVRPEGSVSTLKIQRTERGDSAVYLCASSQRVYNEQFFGPGTRLTVL.

There are many counts of this clonotype. The V call is TRBV20-1, the J call TRBJ1-6; D remains unclear. Germline V CDR1 and CDR2: DFQATT, SNEGSKA (reference sequence). Between the trimmed V and J ends, which lost 5 bases and 5 bases, there was a span of 16 bases. There are 15 residues in the CDR3. CDR3 DNA sequence: TGCAGTGCTCGCACCGGGAAAGGGAATAATTCACCCCTCCACTTT. This sequence encodes CSARTGKGNNSPLHF.

This clonotype was counted only a few times. The chain combines TRBV3-1 with TRBJ2-1; no reliable D call. CDR1 LGHDT and CDR2 YNNKEL come from the germline V gene (reference sequence). Trimming stripped 4 bases from V and 0 bases from J, with 10 bases between. The CDR3 runs to 15 residues. CDR3 nucleotide sequence: TGTGCCAGCAGCCCTGTTCCGAACTCCTACAATGAGCAGTTCTTC. Amino acid sequence: CASSPVPNSYNEQFF.

This clonotype has ten or more counts. The CDR3 region is CASSIGGGMATGELFF. The CDR3 coding sequence is TGTGCCAGTAGTATTGGAGGGGGTATGGCCACCGGGGAGCTGTTTTTT. The V and J genes are TRBV19 and TRBJ2-2; D possibly matches TRBD1 or TRBD2 (6 bases each). With 3 bases removed from V and 4 bases from J, the gap between germline ends came to 15 bases. The CDR3 is 16 residues long. Germline-derived CDR1 and CDR2 are LNHDA and SQIVND (reference sequence).

The chain recombines TRBV6-1 with TRBJ2-2; D perhaps matches TRBD1 (6 bases). CDR1 is MNHNS, CDR2 SASEGT, per germline. CDR3 length equals 15 residues. V gave up 1 base and J gave up 5 bases, with 11 bases separating them. The CDR3 DNA is TGTGCCAGCAGTGAAGTGGGACACCTTACCGGGGAGCTGTTTTTT. As protein: CASSEVGHLTGELFF.

This clonotype was observed a few times. The chain couples TRBV14 to TRBJ2-7; no clear D gene. The CDR3 is 15 amino acids. CDR1 SGHDN and CDR2 FVKESK come from the germline V gene. V was shortened by 4 bases and J by 2 bases, with 15 bases between the two germline ends. This CDR3 is CASSRTGSRPYEQYF. DNA of the CDR3: TGTGCCAGCAGCCGAACCGGGTCTCGGCCCTACGAGCAGTACTTC. Full variable domain (missing parts from reference TRBV14 and TRBJ2-7): EAGVTQFPSHSVIEKGQTVTLRCDPISGHDNLYWYRRVMGKEIKFLLHFVKESKQDESGMPNNRFLAERTGGTYSTLKVQPAELEDSGVYFCASSRTGSRPYEQYFGPGTRLTVT.

As DNA, the CDR3 is TGTGCCAGCAGCCAAGCCGGGACACTCTATGGCTACACCTTC. This sequence encodes CASSQAGTLYGYTF. This rearrangement joins TRBV6-2 or TRBV6-3 to TRBJ1-2; possible D gene TRBD1, 6 bases. The CDR3 totals 14 residues. Trimming pared 6 bases from V and 4 bases from J, leaving 15 bases between. CDR1 and CDR2 from the germline V gene are MNHEY and SVGEGT.

V usage is TRBV3-1 and J usage is TRBJ2-2; D unresolved. The CDR3 is made up of 16 amino acids. Looked up from germline, CDR1 is LGHDT and CDR2 is YNNKEL (reference sequence). V was clipped by 4 bases and J by 0 bases, with 12 bases between them. The CDR3 loop is CASSPHAAANTGELFF. The DNA for the CDR3 is TGTGCCAGCAGCCCCCACGCAGCCGCGAACACCGGGGAGCTGTTTTTT.

There are many counts of this clonotype. The chain is built from TRBV12-3 or TRBV12-4 and TRBJ2-7; TRBD1 is a possible D gene (7 bases). The CDR3 has 14 residues. The V end lost 6 bases, the J end lost 2 bases, and 14 bases lay between the germline ends. Here the CDR3 DNA reads TGTGCCAGCAGCCCCGGGGGACAGACCTACGAGCAGTACTTC. Residues: CASSPGGQTYEQYF.

This clonotype was detected many times. The chain uses TRBV29-1 and TRBJ2-5; maybe TRBD1 (5 bases). The germline V gene encodes CDR1 SQVTM and CDR2 ANQGSEA. CDR3 length: 11 amino acids. CDR3 coding DNA: TGCACTCATCGGGCAGGGGAGACCCAGTACTTC. Its protein is CTHRAGETQYF. Together with reference TRBV29-1 and TRBJ2-5, the CDR3 gives the full variable domain: SAVISQKPSRDICQRGTSLTIQCQVDSQVTMMFWYRQQPGQSLTLIATANQGSEATYESGFVIDKFPISRPNLTFSTLTVSNMSPEDSSIYLCTHRAGETQYFGPGTRLLVL.

This clonotype has a handful of counts. The chain couples TRBV5-5 to TRBJ2-7; tentatively, D is TRBD2 (5 bases). Germline V CDR1 and CDR2: SGHKS, YYEKEE (reference sequence). The V end was cut by 7 bases, the J end by 6 bases, with 23 bases between. This CDR3 is 15 amino acids long. CDR3 protein: CASGRGPAIGSEQYF. The CDR3 region has the DNA TGTGCCAGCGGGCGAGGGCCGGCTATCGGAAGCGAGCAGTACTTC. Full variable domain (rest looked up from reference TRBV5-5 and TRBJ2-7): DAGVTQSPTHLIKTRGQQVTLRCSPISGHKSVSWYQQVLGQGPQFIFQYYEKEERGRGNFPDRFSARQFPNYSSELNVNALLLGDSALYLCASGRGPAIGSEQYFGPGTRLTVT.

The sample holds many counts of this clonotype. J is TRBJ2-1 and V is TRBV29-1; the D gene is possibly TRBD2 (6 bases). Trimming cost V 6 bases and J 4 bases, with 22 bases left between them. In germline, CDR1 is SQVTM, CDR2 ANQGSEA. The CDR3 consists of 16 residues. CDR3 coding DNA: TGCAGCGTCAGCCGGGGGAGGCTCCCTTCTTACAATGAGCAGTTCTTC. Amino acid sequence: CSVSRGRLPSYNEQFF.